One sample yielded the 27 T cell receptor beta chains listed below, sequenced in a study of blood T cell repertoires in COVID-19. Here immunoSEQ multiplex PCR was the method, and the copy in TCRdb shows in-frame clones only, minus some. The sample lists about 99,000 clones, 84% occurring once. Source material: peripheral blood. The receptor source for this set is a man between 65 and 80 years old with active or convalescent COVID-19.

The gene calls are TRBV5-1 and TRBJ2-5, with 7 bases that match TRBD2. V lost 3 bases to trimming and J lost 5 bases; unmatched junction nucleotides: 10. Germline V gene data show CDR1 as SGHRS and CDR2 as YFSETQ. This CDR3 is built from 15 residues. The CDR3 here is CASSSSRGVDETQYF. CDR3 DNA: TGCGCCAGCAGCTCTAGTCGGGGGGTCGACGAGACCCAGTACTTC.

The rearrangement uses TRBV6-1 and TRBJ2-1, with 11 bases fitting TRBD2. CDR1 is MNHNS, CDR2 SASEGT, per germline. The CDR3 is made up of 14 amino acids. J gave up 5 bases and V 5 bases, and 2 bases lay outside the gene matches. The CDR3 sequence: CASSLAGGHNEQFF. The DNA of the CDR3 is TGTGCCAGCAGTCTAGCGGGGGGTCACAATGAGCAGTTCTTC.

J is TRBJ1-1 and V is TRBV4-1; TRBD1 might be the D (6 bases). CDR1 is MGHRA and CDR2 is YSYEKL in the germline V gene. The V gene lost 4 bases and the J gene lost 4 bases, with 19 bases spanning the gap. The CDR3 spans 16 residues. CDR3 DNA sequence: TGCGCCAGCAGCCCCACACAGGGTAATGTTGGCACTGAAGCTTTCTTT. Its translation: CASSPTQGNVGTEAFF.

This clone was recorded only once. The gene calls are TRBV7-8 and TRBJ1-3, with a tentative D call TRBD1 (5 bases). The CDR3 has 15 amino acids. Trimming removed 5 bases from V and 0 bases from J, with 11 bases in between. Germline CDR1 reads SGHVS; CDR2 reads FQNEAQ. The CDR3 region has the DNA TGTGCCAGCAGCCTAAGGGGCAACTCTGGAAACACCATATATTTT. Amino acids: CASSLRGNSGNTIYF.

V gene TRBV7-8 combines with J gene TRBJ2-1; 8 nucleotides agree with TRBD2. Germline CDR1 is SGHVS and CDR2 is FQNEAQ. V lost 10 bases and J lost 8; bases outside the gene matches: 16. CDR3 length equals 15 residues. The CDR3 spells CATTSGGAFPHEQFF. As DNA, the CDR3 is TGTGCCACGACATCCGGGGGGGCCTTCCCCCATGAGCAGTTCTTC.

Remarks on this clone: This same CDR3 is encoded by further DNA sequences in the sample. The chain joins TRBV28 to TRBJ1-3; tentatively, D is TRBD1 (5 bases). CDR3 length: 14 amino acids. The V end lost 3 bases, the J end lost 5 bases, and 11 bases lay between the germline ends. Germline loops: CDR1 MDHEN, CDR2 SYDVKM. The CDR3 sequence: CASSLRGARNTIYF. In DNA, the CDR3 is TGTGCCAGCAGTTTGCGTGGGGCCCGAAACACCATATATTTT.

The V gene is TRBV7-9, the J gene TRBJ2-3; 11 bases are a match to TRBD2. The length of the CDR3 is 17 residues. The V gene's germline CDR1 is SEHNR and CDR2 FQNEAQ (reference sequence). The V gene end was trimmed by 6 bases and the J gene end by 3 bases; junction bases not matched to a gene: 11. The CDR3 coding sequence is TGTGCCAGCAGTCTGGGAGGCCTAGCGGGGGGAACAGATACGCAGTATTTT. Encoded protein: CASSLGGLAGGTDTQYF.

In the case of this clone: Other DNA variants within this sample encode the same CDR3. V usage is TRBV2 and J usage is TRBJ1-2; D is unresolved. Trimming took 2 bases from V and 5 from J, leaving 6 bases between them. CDR1 is SNHLY and CDR2 is FYNNEI in the germline V gene. The CDR3 covers 12 residues. Written as DNA, the CDR3 is TGTGCCAGCAGTGAATCGGGATATGGCTACACCTTC. The encoded protein is CASSESGYGYTF.

The chain employs TRBV10-3 and TRBJ2-1, with 9 bases lining up with TRBD1. Per the germline V gene, CDR1 is ENHRY and CDR2 is SYGVKD. The trim removed 7 bases at V and 3 bases at J, leaving 4 bases unmatched. This CDR3 is 14 amino acids long. The CDR3 DNA follows: TGTGCCATCACAGGGGACAGGGACTACAATGAGCAGTTCTTC. Its protein product is CAITGDRDYNEQFF.

The sample holds one count of this clone. This chain uses TRBV30 with TRBJ1-3; D call uncertain. V was pared by 0 bases and J by 2 bases, with 11 bases between. Germline V CDR1 and CDR2: GTSNPN, SVGIG (reference sequence). The CDR3 spans 15 residues. The CDR3 here is CAWSVQFGAGNTIYF. CDR3 sequence (DNA): TGTGCCTGGAGTGTACAGTTCGGGGCTGGAAACACCATATATTTT.

This sequence joins TRBV23-1 and TRBJ2-6; D gene unclear. TRBV23-1 is flagged as an ORF with uncertain function. Trimming left V 9 bases short and J 4 bases short, with 16 bases between. The CDR3 extends over 15 amino acids. The CDR3 DNA reads as TGCGCCAGGGCTTCGCACCCAACCGGGGCCAACGTCCTGACTTTC. This encodes CARASHPTGANVLTF.

The chain links TRBV5-1 to TRBJ1-4; no clear D. The CDR3 covers 14 residues. The ends were cut back, 4 bases at V and 8 bases at J, with 15 bases in the middle. The germline V gene encodes CDR1 SGHRS and CDR2 YFSETQ. The CDR3 reads CASSPNLPGEKLFF. The CDR3 coding sequence is TGCGCCAGCAGCCCCAACCTACCCGGGGAAAAACTGTTTTTT. The complete variable domain, with remaining parts taken from reference TRBV5-1 and TRBJ1-4, reads KAGVTQTPRYLIKTRGQQVTLSCSPISGHRSVSWYQQTPGQGLQFLFEYFSETQRNKGNFPGRFSGRQFSNSRSEMNVSTLELGDSALYLCASSPNLPGEKLFFGSGTQLSVL.

This clone occurred many times. The chain joins TRBV19 to TRBJ1-5; D is undetermined. This CDR3 region has 13 residues. CDR1 and CDR2 (germline): LNHDA, SQIVND (reference sequence). Between the trimmed V and J ends, which lost 10 bases and 2 bases, there was a span of 12 bases. The CDR3 DNA is TGTGCCACCAGAATAGCAGGCAATCAGCCCCAGCATTTT. It specifies CATRIAGNQPQHF. The full variable domain, in which reference TRBV19 and TRBJ1-5 provide the parts outside the CDR3, is DGGITQSPKYLFRKEGQNVTLSCEQNLNHDAMYWYRQDPGQGLRLIYYSQIVNDFQKGDIAEGYSVSREKKESFPLTVTSAQKNPTAFYLCATRIAGNQPQHFGDGTRLSIL.

The table lists this clone with a few counts. V is TRBV6-2 or TRBV6-3 and J is TRBJ1-5; 10 bases map to TRBD1. This CDR3 has 20 residues. Unmatched junction bases numbered 13, after V lost 2 bases and J lost 0 bases. Germline V gene data show CDR1 as MNHEY and CDR2 as SVGEGT. The CDR3 DNA follows: TGTGCCAGCAGTTACGATCTAGCGGGACAGGGGCATGGTAGCAATCAGCCCCAGCATTTT. Encoded protein: CASSYDLAGQGHGSNQPQHF.

This chain joins TRBV19 and TRBJ1-5; 7 bases agree with TRBD1. With 0 bases clipped from V and 0 bases from J, the junction kept 8 bases outside the gene matches. Germline V CDR1 and CDR2: LNHDA, SQIVND (reference sequence). This CDR3 has 18 amino acids. The CDR3 region has the DNA TGTGCCAGTAGTATAGATTGGGGGGACAGAAATAGCAATCAGCCCCAGCATTTT. Its translation is CASSIDWGDRNSNQPQHF.

V and J are TRBV9 and TRBJ1-2; 9 positions match TRBD1. J gave up 4 bases and V 4 bases, and 8 bases lay outside the gene matches. The CDR3 totals 15 residues. CDR1 is SGDLS, CDR2 YYNGEE, per germline. The DNA of the CDR3 is TGTGCCAGCAGCCCAACGCCGGGACAGGGCTATGGCTACACCTTC. Translating gives CASSPTPGQGYGYTF.

The chain links TRBV3-1 (or the pseudogene TRBV3-2) to TRBJ2-4; 7 nucleotides match TRBD2. The trim removed 0 bases at V and 0 bases at J, leaving 11 bases unmatched. The germline V gene has CDR1 LGHDT and CDR2 YNNKEL (reference sequence). The CDR3 length is 19 residues. CDR3 in DNA: TGTGCCAGCAGCCAAGATTGGGGGGGTAAGGACGGAGCCAAAAACATTCAGTACTTC. Its protein product is CASSQDWGGKDGAKNIQYF.

V gene TRBV5-1 combines with J gene TRBJ2-3, with a possible D match to TRBD2 (5 bases). Germline CDR1 reads SGHRS; CDR2 reads YFSETQ. This CDR3 is built from 15 residues. The V gene lost 0 bases and the J gene lost 9 bases, with 17 bases spanning the gap. CDR3 bases: TGCGCCAGCAGCTTGGGTCCTACCGGGATTGAAACGCAGTATTTT. Translated: CASSLGPTGIETQYF.

This rearrangement joins TRBV27 to TRBJ2-1, with 10 positions matching TRBD2. The CDR3 loop spans 15 amino acids. With V trimmed by 7 bases and J by 4 bases, 7 bases remained unmatched. Per the germline V gene, CDR1 is MNHEY and CDR2 is SMNVEV (reference sequence). The CDR3 is CASNGLAGAYNEQFF. Here the CDR3 DNA reads TGTGCCAGCAACGGCCTAGCGGGGGCTTACAATGAGCAGTTCTTC.

The rearrangement joins TRBV21-1 to TRBJ1-3; the table's D call TRBD1 went unverified against the DNA. TRBV21-1 is a pseudogene segment. This CDR3 comprises 19 residues. In DNA, the CDR3 is TGTGCCAGCAGCGAAACAGGGGGCGGGAAGGGCCTCTCTGGAAACACCATATATTTT. Its translation is CASSETGGGKGLSGNTIYF.

The CDR3 DNA follows: TGTGCCAGCAGTCCCCAGGACAGGGGACGGGAAAAACTGTTTTTT. The encoded protein is CASSPQDRGREKLFF. The V gene is TRBV6-5, the J gene TRBJ1-4, with 9 bases aligning to TRBD1. The CDR3 totals 15 residues. The V gene end was trimmed by 5 bases and the J gene end by 8 bases; junction bases not matched to a gene: 9. Per the germline V gene, CDR1 is MNHEY and CDR2 is SVGAGI.

This clone showed up just once. The chain combines TRBV6-1 with TRBJ1-2, with D perhaps matching TRBD1 (5 bases). Trimming pared 3 bases from V and 6 bases from J, leaving 14 bases between. The CDR3 has 14 residues. In germline, CDR1 is MNHNS, CDR2 SASEGT. The CDR3 reads CASSERGATDGYTF. Written as DNA, the CDR3 is TGTGCCAGCAGTGAGCGTGGGGCCACTGATGGCTACACCTTC.

The chain couples TRBV3-1 (or the pseudogene TRBV3-2) to TRBJ1-5; TRBD1 aligns across 7 bases. The CDR3 is 17 amino acids. CDR1 and CDR2 from the germline V gene are LGHDT and YNNKEL (reference sequence). The V gene end was trimmed by 1 base and the J gene end by 4 bases; junction bases not matched to a gene: 10. CDR3 region: CASSQGTGVSINQPQHF. CDR3 sequence (DNA): TGTGCCAGCAGCCAAGGAACAGGGGTCTCAATAAATCAGCCCCAGCATTTT.

The V call is TRBV6-2 or TRBV6-3, the J call TRBJ2-7; D is possibly TRBD1 (6 bases). The CDR3 extends over 15 amino acids. V lost 1 base, J lost 4 bases, and 14 bases lay in between. CDR1 is MNHEY, CDR2 SVGEGT, per germline. The CDR3 region has the DNA TGTGCCAGCAGTTACTTGACCCGGGACACATACGAGCAGTACTTC. Translated: CASSYLTRDTYEQYF.

The chain is built from TRBV24-1 and TRBJ2-2, with TRBD1 matching 10 bases. J gave up 6 bases and V 7 bases, and 4 bases lay outside the gene matches. This CDR3 comprises 14 residues. The germline gives CDR1 KGHDR, CDR2 SFDVKD. The CDR3: CATRRGTGAGELFF. CDR3 nucleotide sequence: TGTGCCACCAGACGTGGGACAGGGGCCGGGGAGCTGTTTTTT.

The DNA of the CDR3 is TGTGCCAGCAGCGTAGGAGCGGGGACCTACAATGAGCAGTTCTTC. Protein sequence: CASSVGAGTYNEQFF. V and J are TRBV9 and TRBJ2-1; 7 nucleotides align to TRBD2. Germline V CDR1 and CDR2: SGDLS, YYNGEE. V was clipped by 0 bases and J by 2 bases; unmatched bases: 2. The CDR3 is 15 residues long.

The gene calls are TRBV5-4 and TRBJ2-3, with TRBD2 as a possible D gene (6 bases). Germline-derived CDR1 and CDR2 are SGHNT and YYREEE (reference sequence). The V and J ends lost 3 bases and 1 base respectively, with 12 bases between them. This CDR3 is built from 15 residues. The CDR3 region is CASSSRDGGTDTQYF. For the CDR3, the DNA is TGTGCCAGCAGCTCGCGGGACGGGGGCACAGATACGCAGTATTTT.